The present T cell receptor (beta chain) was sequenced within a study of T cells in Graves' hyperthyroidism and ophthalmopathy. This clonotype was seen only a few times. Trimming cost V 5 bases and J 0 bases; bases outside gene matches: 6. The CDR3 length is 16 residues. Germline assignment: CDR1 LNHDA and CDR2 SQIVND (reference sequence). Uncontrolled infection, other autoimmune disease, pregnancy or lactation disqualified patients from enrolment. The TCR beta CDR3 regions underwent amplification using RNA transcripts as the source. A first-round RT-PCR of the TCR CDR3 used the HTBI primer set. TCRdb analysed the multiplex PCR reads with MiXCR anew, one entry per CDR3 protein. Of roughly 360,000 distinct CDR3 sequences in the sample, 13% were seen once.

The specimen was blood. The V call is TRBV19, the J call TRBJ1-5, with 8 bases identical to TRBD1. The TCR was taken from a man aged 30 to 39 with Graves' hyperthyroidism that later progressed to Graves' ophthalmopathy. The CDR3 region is CASSHGTGHSNQPQHF. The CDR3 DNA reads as TGTGCCAGTAGTCACGGGACAGGACATAGCAATCAGCCCCAGCATTTT.